The clone carrying this T cell receptor beta chain has more than one count but fewer than ten. Its antigen is unidentified. The CDR3 runs 14 residues. Trimming removed 7 bases from V and 0 bases from J, with 10 bases in between. CDR1 is MNHEY, CDR2 SMNVEV, per germline (reference sequence). This entry belongs to a study of T-cell memory formation after mild COVID-19. In the study overall: In these data, TCR clusters were largely donor specific.

Via MiXCR, TCRdb re-called the 5' RACE reads, giving one row per CDR3 protein. The sample contains 150,000 or so distinct CDR3 sequences, roughly 24% of which appear only once. Study-level results: Pre-infection memory carried some responding clones, suggesting that cross-reactive memory joined. From day 15 to 85, contracting clones were balanced between CD4 and CD8, whereas later expanders leaned toward CD4+. Day 37-peaking second-wave clones had unconfirmed SARS-CoV-2 specificity.

The chain employs TRBV27 and TRBJ2-1; D remains ambiguous. The origin of this receptor is an adult woman who had mild COVID-19 (a few samples of this study predate the infection). Cell type and time point are not known. Sequencing input: PBMCs or a T cell subset sorted from them (not recorded which). In DNA form, the CDR3 reads TGTGCCAGCAAGAAGATGAGCTCCTACAATGAGCAGTTCTTC. It codes for CASKKMSSYNEQFF.